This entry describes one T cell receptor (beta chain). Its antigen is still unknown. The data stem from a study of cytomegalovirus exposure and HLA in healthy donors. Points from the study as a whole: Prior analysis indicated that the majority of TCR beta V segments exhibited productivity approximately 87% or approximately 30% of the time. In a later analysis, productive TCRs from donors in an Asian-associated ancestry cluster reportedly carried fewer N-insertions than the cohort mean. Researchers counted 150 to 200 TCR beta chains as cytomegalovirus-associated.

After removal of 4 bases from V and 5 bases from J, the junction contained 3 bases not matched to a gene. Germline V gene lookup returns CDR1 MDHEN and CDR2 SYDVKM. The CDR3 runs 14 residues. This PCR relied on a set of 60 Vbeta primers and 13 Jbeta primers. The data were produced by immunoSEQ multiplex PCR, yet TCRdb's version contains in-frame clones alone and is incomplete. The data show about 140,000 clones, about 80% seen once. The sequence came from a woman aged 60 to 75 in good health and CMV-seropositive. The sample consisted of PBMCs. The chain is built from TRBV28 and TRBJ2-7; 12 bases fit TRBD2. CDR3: CASSSSGRANEQYF. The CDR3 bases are TGTGCCAGCAGTTCTAGCGGGAGGGCCAACGAGCAGTACTTC.